This T cell receptor beta chain was captured by sequencing in a study of blood T cell repertoires in COVID-19. Seattle's enrolled individuals joined amid active infection and were then monitored longitudinally. V lost 4 bases to trimming and J lost 4 bases, with 14 bases between them. This CDR3 has 15 residues. In germline, CDR1 is SGDLS, CDR2 YYNGEE. Authors' methods: Estimated nucleated cell counts came from reference gene primer amplification. Sequencing was performed with immunoSEQ multiplex PCR; in TCRdb, only in-frame clones are kept and a portion is missing. D and trimming come from the DNA, and the V and J calls and clone size come from that table. The data hold about 170,000 clones, with 84% observed a single time.

The rearrangement joins TRBV9 to TRBJ2-2; perhaps TRBD1 as D (6 bases). The specimen sequenced was peripheral blood. The source of this sequence is a woman aged 80 or over with COVID-19, enrolled during active disease. DNA for the CDR3: TGTGCCAGCAGCATACTAACAGGGCCCACCGGGGAGCTGTTTTTT. This encodes CASSILTGPTGELFF.